One sample yielded the 12 T cell receptor beta chains listed below, sequenced in a study of blood T cell repertoires in COVID-19. Using immunoSEQ multiplex PCR, the repertoire was profiled, and TCRdb retains in-frame clones only, with some absent. The data show around 150,000 clones, around 83% seen once. Sample: peripheral blood. The receptors stem from a man between 25 and 39 years old with COVID-19, enrolled during active disease.

This rearrangement joins TRBV6-5 to TRBJ2-7; maybe TRBD2 (6 bases). Germline CDR1 reads MNHEY; CDR2 reads SVGAGI. The CDR3 runs to 15 residues. V gave up 0 bases and J gave up 1 base, with 10 bases separating them. The CDR3 here is CASSYSGRDSYEQYF. The CDR3 DNA follows: TGTGCCAGCAGTTACTCGGGGCGGGATTCCTACGAGCAGTACTTC.

The V gene is TRBV10-1, the J gene TRBJ2-7; D perhaps matches TRBD2 (6 bases). In germline, CDR1 is WNHNN, CDR2 SYGVQD (reference sequence). CDR3 length equals 15 residues. V lost 0 bases and J lost 4, with 13 bases in between. The CDR3 is CASSESSGLIYEQYF. CDR3 sequence (DNA): TGCGCCAGCAGTGAGTCTTCGGGACTCATATACGAGCAGTACTTC.

A single count supports this clone. The chain uses TRBV18 and TRBJ2-7; 7 nucleotides match TRBD1. Germline CDR1 reads KGHSH; CDR2 reads LQKENI. This CDR3 spans 16 amino acids. V lost 2 bases to trimming and J lost 2 bases; unmatched junction nucleotides: 9. CDR3 sequence reads: CASSPNWAGGTYEQYF. CDR3 coding DNA: TGTGCCAGCTCACCAAACTGGGCAGGGGGAACCTACGAGCAGTACTTC.

This chain uses TRBV6-5 with TRBJ1-2; D gene uncertain. Germline V gene lookup returns CDR1 MNHEY and CDR2 SVGAGI. V lost 6 bases, J lost 1 base, and 9 bases lay in between. The CDR3 loop spans 13 amino acids. The CDR3 spells CASSLSFNYGYTF. The CDR3 nucleotides are TGTGCCAGCAGCCTCTCCTTTAACTATGGCTACACCTTC.

The chain uses TRBV4-2 and TRBJ2-2, with 7 bases matching TRBD2. Germline assignment: CDR1 LGHNA and CDR2 YNFKEQ. The CDR3 consists of 19 residues. V lost 0 bases, J lost 3 bases, and 13 bases stayed unmatched. CDR3 region: CASSQEMTSSGPHTGELFF. CDR3 coding DNA: TGTGCCAGCAGCCAAGAAATGACTAGCTCGGGACCCCACACCGGGGAGCTGTTTTTT.

This clone was seen only a few times. The chain links TRBV27 to TRBJ2-3, with 7 bases matching TRBD2. The CDR3 contains 16 residues. Looked up from germline, CDR1 is MNHEY and CDR2 is SMNVEV (reference sequence). V shed 10 bases and J 2 bases; nucleotides not matched to a gene: 15. The CDR3 nucleotides read TGTGCCATCCGGTCGCGGGCTAGCGGCCTCACAGATACGCAGTATTTT. Translating gives CAIRSRASGLTDTQYF.

This chain uses TRBV30 with TRBJ2-5; TRBD2 matches 11 bases. With 4 bases clipped from V and 4 bases from J, the junction kept 5 bases outside the gene matches. The CDR3 covers 14 residues. Germline V CDR1 and CDR2: GTSNPN, SVGIG (reference sequence). For the CDR3, the DNA is TGTGCCTGGACTAGCGGGAGGACTTTAGAGACCCAGTACTTC. Translation gives CAWTSGRTLETQYF.

This clone showed up just once. The chain is built from TRBV18 and TRBJ1-1; 8 nucleotides align to TRBD1. The J segment lost 0 bases and the V segment lost 3 bases, leaving 6 bases of the junction unmatched. The germline V gene encodes CDR1 KGHSH and CDR2 LQKENI. The CDR3 loop spans 16 amino acids. The CDR3 DNA reads as TGTGCCAGCTCACCGTTTCCAGGGGGCATGAACACTGAAGCTTTCTTT. Residues: CASSPFPGGMNTEAFF. The full variable domain, rest sourced from reference TRBV18 and TRBJ1-1, is NAGVMQNPRHLVRRRGQEARLRCSPMKGHSHVYWYRQLPEEGLKFMVYLQKENIIDESGMPKERFSAEFPKEGPSILRIQQVVRGDSAAYFCASSPFPGGMNTEAFFGQGTRLTVV.

This chain uses TRBV5-5 with TRBJ1-2; no definite D call. This CDR3 contains 15 residues. Between the trimmed V and J ends, which lost 0 bases and 5 bases, there was a span of 14 bases. The germline gives CDR1 SGHKS, CDR2 YYEKEE (reference sequence). CDR3: CASSLVADPFYGYTF. CDR3 nucleotide sequence: TGTGCCAGCAGCTTGGTAGCGGATCCTTTTTATGGCTACACCTTC.

This chain uses TRBV6-5 with TRBJ1-3; D gene ambiguous. CDR1 is MNHEY, CDR2 SVGAGI, per germline. Deletions cut 7 bases from V and 1 base from J, with 11 bases between. CDR3 length: 14 amino acids. CDR3: CASTSARSGNTIYF. CDR3 in DNA: TGTGCCAGCACTTCCGCGAGGTCTGGAAACACCATATATTTT.

This clone appeared a single time. V gene TRBV5-8 combines with J gene TRBJ2-1; 14 nucleotides match TRBD2. The CDR3 runs 16 residues. The ends lost 4 bases at V and 9 bases at J; junction bases unmatched: 9. CDR1 and CDR2 (germline): SGHTS, YDEGEE. The CDR3 loop reads CASSVPGTSGRGEQFF. The CDR3 region has the DNA TGTGCCAGCAGCGTTCCCGGGACTAGCGGGAGAGGTGAGCAGTTCTTC.

This clone came up many times. The V gene is TRBV4-2, the J gene TRBJ2-7; 11 bases line up with TRBD2. V was clipped by 2 bases and J by 7 bases; unmatched bases: 19. There are 19 residues in the CDR3. Germline V gene lookup returns CDR1 LGHNA and CDR2 YNFKEQ. The CDR3 is CASSQPRWGIAGGPGEQYF. The CDR3 DNA reads as TGTGCCAGCAGCCAACCAAGGTGGGGTATAGCGGGAGGGCCAGGTGAGCAGTACTTC.